This T cell receptor beta chain was sequenced during a study of T cells in narcolepsy. Overall study context: Healthy controls were enrolled alongside patients with narcolepsy type 1 or type 2.

Some clones are missing from TCRdb's copy, which holds only in-frame ones; the method was immunoSEQ multiplex PCR. The data contain over 25,000 clones, approximately 89% of them seen just once; the ten biggest clones take up roughly 1.1%. The V and J ends lost 4 bases and 5 bases respectively, with 13 bases between them. Per germline, CDR1 MRHNA and CDR2 SNTAGT. The CDR3 length is 14 residues. The chain links TRBV6-4 to TRBJ2-3; the D gene is possibly TRBD2 (6 bases). Sequencing used CD45RA- memory CD4+ T cells from PBMCs. The TCR comes from a human donor with narcolepsy. CDR3 protein: CASSASALQDTQYF. For the CDR3, the DNA is TGTGCCAGCAGTGCTAGCGCCCTACAAGATACGCAGTATTTT.